The T cell receptor beta chain under discussion was sequenced for a study of CD8 T cells in Susac syndrome. A remark on this clonotype: Its antigen is still unknown.

An input of roughly 0.5 to 1 ug of RNA was subjected to reverse transcription using random hexamers. The CDR3 of TCR beta was amplified by immunoSEQ multiplex PCR across 54 Vbeta and 13 Jbeta. TCRdb processed the immunoSEQ multiplex PCR reads anew with MiXCR; each CDR3 protein has one entry. Of approximately 180,000 distinct CDR3 sequences in the sample, around 95% were seen once. CDR3 size: 12 residues. Germline V gene sequence: CDR1 SGHRS, CDR2 YFSETQ. V was cut by 4 bases and J by 3 bases, with 8 bases left in between. CD8+ and CD4+ T cells from blood underwent TCR beta sequencing, which was carried out in a high-throughput format. The CD8+ and CD4+ T cells were negatively isolated, with the TEMRA cells enriched by FACS. General study findings and limits: Individuals included in the TCR sequencing and HLA analysis were acknowledged by the study to be relatively few in number.

Sequencing used CD4+ T cells from PBMCs. V usage is TRBV5-1 and J usage is TRBJ2-7; D gene unclear. The sequence was collected from a human donor with multiple sclerosis. The CDR3 loop is CASSAVDYEQYF. The CDR3 coding sequence is TGCGCCAGCAGCGCCGTTGACTACGAGCAGTACTTC.